This T cell receptor (beta chain) was sequenced during a study of early T cells in non-severe SARS-CoV-2 infection (TCRdb year 2021). A note on the overall study: Bulk RNA from unsorted whole blood was used for TCR sequencing, so alpha and beta chains could not be paired. The paper as a whole reports these results and caveats: VDJdb matching was skewed toward anti-spike CD8 responses and likely underestimated virus-specific expansions by missing private and CD4 specificities.

Libraries came from 5' RACE. The reads were generated on a NextSeq 500. The TCR library protocol attached unique molecular identifiers to individual cDNA molecules to correct for sequencing error and PCR bias. Sequencing covered both TCR alpha and beta chains, and within each sample the abundances of alpha and beta sequences were tightly co-correlated. The original pipeline was this. Decombinator V4 was used to annotate the V gene, J gene and CDR3 of the TCR sequences. Expanded TCRs were defined as changing significantly between any two time points under a Poisson model with p below 0.0001. TCR abundances were normalised to the total number of TCRs sequenced per sample and were expressed as counts per million. TRAV1-2 paired with TRAJ12, TRAJ20 or TRAJ33 defined MAIT TCRs, while TRAV10 paired with TRAJ18 defined iNKT TCRs. VDJdb, accessed 1 November 2021, was searched for CMV, EBV and SARS-CoV-2 annotated TCRs, with TCRs annotated for multiple antigens excluded. The public reads were reanalyzed by TCRdb: fastp trimming at Q25, MiXCR alignment, in-frame beta chains only. CDR3 protein duplicates are merged, each entry listing the most common genes and DNA. The V and J calls shown here were made by TCRdb, not taken from the authors' results. The sample table holds some 33,000 distinct CDR3 sequences, of which approximately 5% were seen once. The top ten hold roughly 13% of the sample.

Set within a cohort of healthcare workers in London, UK, this nested case-control study involved weekly PCR testing of nasopharyngeal swabs along with blood sampling. Between 23 and 31 March 2020, the week of the UK lockdown, healthcare workers were enrolled and then followed up weekly for as long as 16 weeks. This clonotype was seen a few times. What this receptor recognizes is not known. Within one base of it there is no much larger clone, and no base qualities were kept. Cut back by 4 bases and 8 bases, the V and J ends lie 18 bases apart. The germline V gene (reference sequence) yields LGHDT for CDR1 and YNNKEL for CDR2. The CDR3 spans 15 residues, from the cysteine through the phenylalanine. The CDR3 DNA has 45 bases and is translated from base 1.

Sequenced input: whole blood. This receptor chain uses TRBV3-1 and TRBJ2-1; D gene: possibly TRBD2, on 6 matching bases. The clonotype comes from an adult who was a healthcare worker with PCR-confirmed SARS-CoV-2 infection or an uninfected control (not recorded which). CDR3 region: CASSPPGLYLDEQFF. The DNA reads TGTGCCAGCAGCCCCCCGGGACTCTACCTCGATGAGCAGTTCTTC.